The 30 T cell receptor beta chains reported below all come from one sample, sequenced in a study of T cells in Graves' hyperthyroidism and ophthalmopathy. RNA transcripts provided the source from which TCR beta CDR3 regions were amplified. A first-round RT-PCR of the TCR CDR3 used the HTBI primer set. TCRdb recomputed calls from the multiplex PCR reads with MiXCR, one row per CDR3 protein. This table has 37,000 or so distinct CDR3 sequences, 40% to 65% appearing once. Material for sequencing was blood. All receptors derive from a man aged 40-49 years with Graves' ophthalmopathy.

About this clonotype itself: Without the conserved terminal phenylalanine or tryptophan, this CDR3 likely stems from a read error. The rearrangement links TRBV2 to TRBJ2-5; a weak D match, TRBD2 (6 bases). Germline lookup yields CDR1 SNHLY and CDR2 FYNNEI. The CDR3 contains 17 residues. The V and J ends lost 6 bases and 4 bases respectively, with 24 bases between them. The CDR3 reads CASRKGGRKPSRETQYS. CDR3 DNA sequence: TGTGCCAGCAGGAAGGGTGGGAGGAAGCCCTCCCGAGAGACCCAGTACTCC.

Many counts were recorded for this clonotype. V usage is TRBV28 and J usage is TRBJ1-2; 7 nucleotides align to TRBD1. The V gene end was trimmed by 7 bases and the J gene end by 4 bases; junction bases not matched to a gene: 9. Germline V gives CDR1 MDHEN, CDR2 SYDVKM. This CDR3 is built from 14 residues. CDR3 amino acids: CASTGGQNSYGYTF. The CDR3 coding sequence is TGTGCCAGCACAGGGGGGCAGAATAGCTATGGCTACACCTTC.

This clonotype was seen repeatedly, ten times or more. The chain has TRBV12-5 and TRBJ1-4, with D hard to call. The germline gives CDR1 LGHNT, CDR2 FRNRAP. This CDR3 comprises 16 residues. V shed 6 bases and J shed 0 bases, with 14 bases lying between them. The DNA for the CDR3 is TGTGCTAGTGGCTCGGCCGGGCCACCAACTAATGAAAAACTGTTTTTT. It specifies CASGSAGPPTNEKLFF. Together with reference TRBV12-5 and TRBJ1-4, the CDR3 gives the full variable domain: DARVTQTPRHKVTEMGQEVTMRCQPILGHNTVFWYRQTMMQGLELLAYFRNRAPLDDSGMPKDRFSAEMPDATLATLKIQPSEPRDSAVYFCASGSAGPPTNEKLFFGSGTQLSVL.

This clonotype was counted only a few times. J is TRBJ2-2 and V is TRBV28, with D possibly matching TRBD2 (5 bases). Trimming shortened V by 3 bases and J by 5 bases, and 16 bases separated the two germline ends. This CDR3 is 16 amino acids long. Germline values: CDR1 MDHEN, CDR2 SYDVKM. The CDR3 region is CASSFGESSFTGELFF. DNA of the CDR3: TGTGCCAGCAGTTTCGGGGAGAGCTCTTTTACCGGGGAGCTGTTTTTT.

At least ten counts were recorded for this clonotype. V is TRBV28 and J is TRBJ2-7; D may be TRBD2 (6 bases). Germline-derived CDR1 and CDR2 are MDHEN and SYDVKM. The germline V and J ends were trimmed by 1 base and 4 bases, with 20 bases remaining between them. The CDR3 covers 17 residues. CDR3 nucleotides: TGTGCCAGCAGTTTATTTCAGGAGGGAGGAAAGTTGTACGAGCAGTACTTC. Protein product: CASSLFQEGGKLYEQYF.

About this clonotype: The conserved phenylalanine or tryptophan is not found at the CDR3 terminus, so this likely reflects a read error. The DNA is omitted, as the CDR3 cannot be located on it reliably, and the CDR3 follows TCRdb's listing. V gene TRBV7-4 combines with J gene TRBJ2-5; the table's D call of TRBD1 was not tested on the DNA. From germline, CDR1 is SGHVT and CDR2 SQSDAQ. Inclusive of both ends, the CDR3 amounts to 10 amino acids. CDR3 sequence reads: CASSPGQWKI.

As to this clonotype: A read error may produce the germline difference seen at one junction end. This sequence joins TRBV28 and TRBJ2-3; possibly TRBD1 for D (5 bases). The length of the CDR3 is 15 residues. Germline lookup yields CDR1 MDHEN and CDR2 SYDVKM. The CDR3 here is CASTESGYSTGTRYF. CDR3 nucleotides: TGTGCCAGCACCGAGTCGGGCTATAGCACAGGTACGCGGTATTTT.

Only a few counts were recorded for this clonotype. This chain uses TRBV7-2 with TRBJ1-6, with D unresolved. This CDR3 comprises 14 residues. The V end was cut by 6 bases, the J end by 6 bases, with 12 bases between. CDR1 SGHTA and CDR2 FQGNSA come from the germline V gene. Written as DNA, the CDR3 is TGTGCCAGCAGGGCGCAGGTCGGTAATTCACCCCTCCACTTT. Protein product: CASRAQVGNSPLHF.

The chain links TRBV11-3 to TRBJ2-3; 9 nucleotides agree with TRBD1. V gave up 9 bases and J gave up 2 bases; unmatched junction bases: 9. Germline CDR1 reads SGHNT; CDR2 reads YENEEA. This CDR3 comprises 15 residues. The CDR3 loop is CARVLGQGTTDTQYF. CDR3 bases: TGTGCCAGGGTACTCGGACAGGGGACCACAGATACGCAGTATTTT. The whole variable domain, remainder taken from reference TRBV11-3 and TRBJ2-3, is EAGVVQSPRYKIIEKKQPVAFWCNPISGHNTLYWYLQNLGQGPELLIRYENEEAVDDSQLPKDRFSAERLKGVDSTLKIQPAELGDSAVYLCARVLGQGTTDTQYFGPGTRLTVL.

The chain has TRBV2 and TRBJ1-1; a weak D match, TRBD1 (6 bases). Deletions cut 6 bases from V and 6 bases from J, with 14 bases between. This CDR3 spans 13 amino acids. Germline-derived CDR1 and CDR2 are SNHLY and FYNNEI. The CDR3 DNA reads TGTGCCAGCAGCCCTACAGGGTTCGCTGAAGCTTTCTTT. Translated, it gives CASSPTGFAEAFF. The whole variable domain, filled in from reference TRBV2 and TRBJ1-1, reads EPEVTQTPSHQVTQMGQEVILRCVPISNHLYFYWYRQILGQKVEFLVSFYNNEISEKSEIFDDQFSVERPDGSNFTLKIRSTKLEDSAMYFCASSPTGFAEAFFGQGTRLTVV.

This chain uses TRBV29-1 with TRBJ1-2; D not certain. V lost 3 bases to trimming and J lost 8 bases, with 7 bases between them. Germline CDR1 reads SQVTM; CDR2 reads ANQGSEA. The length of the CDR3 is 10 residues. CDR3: CSVDSSGYTF. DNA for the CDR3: TGCAGCGTTGACAGCTCCGGCTACACCTTC.

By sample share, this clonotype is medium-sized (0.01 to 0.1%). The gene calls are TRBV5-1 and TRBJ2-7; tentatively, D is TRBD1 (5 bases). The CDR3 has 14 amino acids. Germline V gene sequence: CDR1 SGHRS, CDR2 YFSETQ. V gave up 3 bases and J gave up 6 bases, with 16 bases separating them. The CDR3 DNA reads TGCGCCAGCAGCTCCACCCAGGGAAAGGGCGAGCAGTACTTC. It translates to CASSSTQGKGEQYF.

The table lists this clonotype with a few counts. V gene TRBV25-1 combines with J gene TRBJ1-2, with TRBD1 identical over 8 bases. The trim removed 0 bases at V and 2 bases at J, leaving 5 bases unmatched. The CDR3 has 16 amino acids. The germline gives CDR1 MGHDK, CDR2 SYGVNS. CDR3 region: CASSEYKGDRNYGYTF. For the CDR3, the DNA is TGTGCCAGCAGTGAATATAAGGGGGACAGGAACTATGGCTACACCTTC.

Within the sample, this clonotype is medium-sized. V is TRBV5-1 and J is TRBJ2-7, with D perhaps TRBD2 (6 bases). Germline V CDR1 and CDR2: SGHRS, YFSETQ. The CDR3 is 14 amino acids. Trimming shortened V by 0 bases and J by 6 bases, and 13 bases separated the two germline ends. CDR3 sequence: CASSLDWEVGEQYF. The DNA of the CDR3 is TGCGCCAGCAGCTTGGACTGGGAGGTGGGCGAGCAGTACTTC. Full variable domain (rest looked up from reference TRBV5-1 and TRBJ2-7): KAGVTQTPRYLIKTRGQQVTLSCSPISGHRSVSWYQQTPGQGLQFLFEYFSETQRNKGNFPGRFSGRQFSNSRSEMNVSTLELGDSALYLCASSLDWEVGEQYFGPGTRLTVT.

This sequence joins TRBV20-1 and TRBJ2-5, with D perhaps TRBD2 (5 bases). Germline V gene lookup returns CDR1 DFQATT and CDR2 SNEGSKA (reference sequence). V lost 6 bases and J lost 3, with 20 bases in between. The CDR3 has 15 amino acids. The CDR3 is CSAEVSVGEKETQYF. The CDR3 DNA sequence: TGCAGTGCCGAAGTGAGTGTGGGAGAAAAAGAGACCCAGTACTTC.

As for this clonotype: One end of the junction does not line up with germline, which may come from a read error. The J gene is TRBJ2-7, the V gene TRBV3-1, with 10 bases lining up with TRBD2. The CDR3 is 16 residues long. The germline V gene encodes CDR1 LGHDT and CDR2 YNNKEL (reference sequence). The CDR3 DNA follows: TGCGCCAGCAACCAAGGATGGAGCGGGGGGGCGTACGAGCAGTACTTC. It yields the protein CASNQGWSGGAYEQYF.

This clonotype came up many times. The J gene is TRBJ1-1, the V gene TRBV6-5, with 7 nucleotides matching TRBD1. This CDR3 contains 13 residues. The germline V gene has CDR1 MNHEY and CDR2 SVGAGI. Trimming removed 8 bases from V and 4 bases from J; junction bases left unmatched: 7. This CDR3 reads CASHRGGATEAFF. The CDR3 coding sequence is TGTGCCAGCCACAGGGGAGGGGCCACTGAAGCTTTCTTT.

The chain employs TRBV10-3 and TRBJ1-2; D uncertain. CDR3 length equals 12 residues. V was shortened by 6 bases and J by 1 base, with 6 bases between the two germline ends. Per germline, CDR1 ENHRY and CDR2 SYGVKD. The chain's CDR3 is CAISGGNYGYTF. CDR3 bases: TGTGCCATCAGCGGCGGTAACTATGGCTACACCTTC.

CDR3 sequence reads: CASRPGTSQETQYF. CDR3 bases: TGTGCCAGCAGGCCCGGGACTAGCCAAGAGACCCAGTACTTC. The chain is built from TRBV11-2 and TRBJ2-5; 8 bases fit TRBD2. V gave up 6 bases and J gave up 1 base; unmatched junction bases: 4. The CDR3 consists of 14 residues. CDR1 SGHAT and CDR2 FQNNGV come from the germline V gene.

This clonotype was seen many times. The CDR3 nucleotides read TGTGCCAGCAGCTTGGGGGTGGGGTCTGGCACTGAAGCTTTCTTT. Translated: CASSLGVGSGTEAFF. This chain links TRBV13 with TRBJ1-1; tentative D call: TRBD1 (5 bases). The CDR3 loop spans 15 amino acids. Per germline, CDR1 PRHDT and CDR2 FYEKMQ (reference sequence). Trimming pared 3 bases from V and 4 bases from J, leaving 15 bases between. The variable domain in full, with the rest retrieved from reference TRBV13 and TRBJ1-1, is AAGVIQSPRHLIKEKRETATLKCYPIPRHDTVYWYQQGPGQDPQFLISFYEKMQSDKGSIPDRFSAQQFSDYHSELNMSSLELGDSALYFCASSLGVGSGTEAFFGQGTRLTVV.

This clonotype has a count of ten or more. CDR3 amino acids: CASSQAPGTRVQDTQYF. The CDR3 DNA sequence: TGCGCCAGCAGCCAGGCCCCCGGGACTAGGGTCCAAGATACGCAGTATTTT. The chain employs TRBV4-1 and TRBJ2-3, with TRBD2 matching 8 bases. There are 17 residues in the CDR3. Trimming took 3 bases from V and 5 from J; bases not matched to a gene: 13. Germline V gene data show CDR1 as MGHRA and CDR2 as YSYEKL.

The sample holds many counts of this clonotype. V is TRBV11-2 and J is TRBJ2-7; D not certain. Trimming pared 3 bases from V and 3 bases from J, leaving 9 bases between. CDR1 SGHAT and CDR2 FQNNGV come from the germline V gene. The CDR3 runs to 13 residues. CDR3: CASSLARNYEQYF. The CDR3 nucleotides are TGTGCCAGCAGCTTGGCCAGAAACTACGAGCAGTACTTC.

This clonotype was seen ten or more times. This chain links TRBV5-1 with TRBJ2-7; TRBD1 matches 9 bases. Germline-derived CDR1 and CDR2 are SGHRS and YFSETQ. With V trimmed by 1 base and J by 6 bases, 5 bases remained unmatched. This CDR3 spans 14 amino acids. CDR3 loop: CASSLRDRVLEQYF. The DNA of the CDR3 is TGCGCCAGCAGCTTGAGGGACAGGGTTCTCGAGCAGTACTTC.

Here the CDR3 DNA reads TGTGCCAGCAGGACCCCGGGAGGTACCTACGAGCAGTACTTC. Its translation is CASRTPGGTYEQYF. This chain connects TRBV2 to TRBJ2-7; 7 bases fit TRBD2. The germline CDR1 and CDR2 sequences are SNHLY and FYNNEI. J gave up 2 bases and V 6 bases, and 7 bases lay outside the gene matches. The CDR3 has 14 amino acids.

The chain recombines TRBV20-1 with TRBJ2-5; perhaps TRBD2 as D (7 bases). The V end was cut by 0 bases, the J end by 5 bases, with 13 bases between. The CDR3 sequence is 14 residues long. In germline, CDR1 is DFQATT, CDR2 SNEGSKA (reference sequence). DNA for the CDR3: TGCAGTGCTAGAGATGGGGGGGCGATTGAGACCCAGTACTTC. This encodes CSARDGGAIETQYF.

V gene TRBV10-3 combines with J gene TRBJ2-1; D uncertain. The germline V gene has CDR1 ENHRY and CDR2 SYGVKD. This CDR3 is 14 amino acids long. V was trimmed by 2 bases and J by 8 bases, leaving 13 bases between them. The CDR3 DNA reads TGTGCCATCAGTGAGAGAGGCCCCTCGGATGAGCAGTTCTTC. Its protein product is CAISERGPSDEQFF.

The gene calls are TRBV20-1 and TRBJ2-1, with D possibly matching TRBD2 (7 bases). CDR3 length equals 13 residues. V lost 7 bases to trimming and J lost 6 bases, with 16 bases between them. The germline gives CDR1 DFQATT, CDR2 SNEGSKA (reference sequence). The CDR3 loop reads CSDRRGGPNEQFF. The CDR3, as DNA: TGCAGTGATCGGAGGGGGGGGCCCAATGAGCAGTTCTTC.

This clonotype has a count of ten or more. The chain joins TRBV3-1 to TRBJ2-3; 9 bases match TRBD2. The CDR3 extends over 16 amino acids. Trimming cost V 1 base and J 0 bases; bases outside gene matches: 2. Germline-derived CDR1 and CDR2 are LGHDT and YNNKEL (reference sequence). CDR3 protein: CASSQVSGGSTDTQYF. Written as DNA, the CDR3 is TGTGCCAGCAGCCAAGTTAGCGGGGGTAGCACAGATACGCAGTATTTT.

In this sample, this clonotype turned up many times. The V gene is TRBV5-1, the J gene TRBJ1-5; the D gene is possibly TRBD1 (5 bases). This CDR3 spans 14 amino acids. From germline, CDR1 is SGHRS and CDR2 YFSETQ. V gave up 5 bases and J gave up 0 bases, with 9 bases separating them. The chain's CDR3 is CASRKGPSNQPQHF. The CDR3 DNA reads TGCGCCAGCAGGAAGGGGCCTAGCAATCAGCCCCAGCATTTT.

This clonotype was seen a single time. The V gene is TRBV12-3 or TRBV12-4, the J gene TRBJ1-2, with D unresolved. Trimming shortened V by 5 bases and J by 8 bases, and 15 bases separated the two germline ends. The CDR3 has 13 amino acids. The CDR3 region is CASSLGRTSGYTF. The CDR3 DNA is TGTGCCAGCAGTCTTGGCCGGACTAGCGGCTACACCTTC.